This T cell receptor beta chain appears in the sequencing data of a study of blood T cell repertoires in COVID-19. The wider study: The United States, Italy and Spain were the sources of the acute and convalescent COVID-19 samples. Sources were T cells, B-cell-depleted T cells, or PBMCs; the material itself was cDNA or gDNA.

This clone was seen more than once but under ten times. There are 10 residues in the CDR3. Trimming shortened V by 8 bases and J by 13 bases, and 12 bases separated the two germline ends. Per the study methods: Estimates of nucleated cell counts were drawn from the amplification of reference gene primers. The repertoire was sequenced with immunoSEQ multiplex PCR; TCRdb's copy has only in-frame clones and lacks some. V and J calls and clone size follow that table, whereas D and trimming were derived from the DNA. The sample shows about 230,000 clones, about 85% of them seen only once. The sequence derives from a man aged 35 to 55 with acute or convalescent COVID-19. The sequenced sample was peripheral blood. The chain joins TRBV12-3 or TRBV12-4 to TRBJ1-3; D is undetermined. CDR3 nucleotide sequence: TGTGCCAGCGGACTTGTTGAGATATATTTT. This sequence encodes CASGLVEIYF.